Listed here is a single T cell receptor beta chain. One end of the junction does not line up with germline, which may come from a read error. This sample is drawn from a study of blood T cells in healthy people across ages. Using a J-beta primer mix together with a sample-barcoded 5' primer, a second PCR was run for roughly 7 to 11 cycles. TCRdb reanalysed the 5' RACE reads using MiXCR and keeps one entry per CDR3 protein. Of roughly 1 million distinct CDR3 sequences in the sample, about 25% were seen once. The V gene's germline CDR1 is LGHNA and CDR2 YSLEER. CDR3 length equals 16 residues. These data were also filed under a second study, of T cells of mothers and their children.

This TCR was recovered from a girl aged 2-10 years in good health. The specimen sequenced was blood. This chain joins TRBV4-3 and TRBJ1-1; D is ambiguous. CDR3 sequence: CASGQDHLGGDTEAFF. CDR3 DNA sequence: TGCGCCAGCGGCCAAGACCATTTGGGTGGGGACACTGAAGCTTTCTTT.